The 16 T cell receptor beta chains below all came from one sample that was sequenced in a study of CD8 T cells in Susac syndrome (dated by TCRdb to between 2018 and 2021). Library creation used the immunoSEQ multiplex PCR assay. RNA was extracted with the RNeasy kit and roughly 0.45 to 1 ug was reverse transcribed using random hexamers. TCRdb's own reprocessing of the public reads used fastp at Q25 and MiXCR and kept productive beta chains. CDR3 protein duplicates are merged, each entry listing the most common genes and DNA. A total of fewer than 90,000 distinct CDR3 sequences appear in this sample, 94% of them only once. The ten largest clones capture approximately 1% of the sample. Sequenced sample: CD8+ T cells from PBMCs. The receptors derive from a human donor with Susac syndrome.

The chain is built from TRBV12-3 or TRBV12-4 and TRBJ2-7; 9 bases match TRBD1. This CDR3 spans 14 amino acids. The V gene end was trimmed by 0 bases and the J gene end by 6 bases; junction bases not matched to a gene: 3. The DNA for the CDR3 is TGTGCCAGCAGTTTAGCGACAGGGGGGCTCGAGCAGTACTTC. Translated: CASSLATGGLEQYF.

V and J are TRBV29-1 and TRBJ2-1; the match to TRBD2 covers 8 bases. CDR3 length: 14 residues. CDR1 and CDR2 from the germline V gene are SQVTM and ANQGSEA. V shed 5 bases and J 8 bases; nucleotides not matched to a gene: 11. The CDR3 here is CSVQLLGREDEQFF. CDR3 coding DNA: TGCAGCGTTCAACTCCTCGGGCGGGAGGATGAGCAGTTCTTC.

V and J are TRBV28 and TRBJ2-7; D not resolved. Trimming removed 6 bases at V and 2 bases at J, with 17 bases between. The V gene's germline CDR1 is MDHEN and CDR2 SYDVKM. CDR3 length: 15 amino acids. The CDR3 region is CASSPMDALTYEQYF. For the CDR3, the DNA is TGTGCCAGCAGCCCAATGGACGCGCTCACCTACGAGCAGTACTTC.

The rearrangement joins TRBV7-8 to TRBJ2-2; the match to TRBD1 covers 9 bases. This CDR3 has 17 amino acids. The germline V gene has CDR1 SGHVS and CDR2 FQNEAQ. Germline trimming cut 4 bases from V and 2 bases from J; bases unmatched to any gene: 8. The CDR3 is CASSSGTGLLNTGELFF. The CDR3 DNA is TGTGCCAGCAGCTCCGGGACAGGGCTCCTAAACACCGGGGAGCTGTTTTTT.

The chain employs TRBV11-3 and TRBJ2-2; TRBD2 matches 8 bases. The J segment lost 2 bases and the V segment lost 5 bases, leaving 19 bases of the junction unmatched. The CDR3 sequence is 20 residues long. CDR1 is SGHNT and CDR2 is YENEEA in the germline V gene. CDR3 loop: CASSPRLEIAGSGNTGELFF. The CDR3 coding sequence is TGTGCCAGCAGCCCCAGACTCGAGATAGCGGGATCTGGAAACACCGGGGAGCTGTTTTTT.

The CDR3 nucleotides are TGTGCCTGGAATACAGGGGGCCTTAATCAGCCCCAGCATTTT. This translates into CAWNTGGLNQPQHF. V usage is TRBV30 and J usage is TRBJ1-5; 9 bases map to TRBD1. CDR1 is GTSNPN, CDR2 SVGIG, per germline (reference sequence). V was clipped by 4 bases and J by 4 bases; unmatched bases: 5. CDR3 length: 14 residues.

The chain is built from TRBV9 and TRBJ1-2; no clear D. The germline gives CDR1 SGDLS, CDR2 YYNGEE. This CDR3 comprises 13 residues. V lost 4 bases, J lost 0 bases, and 7 bases lay in between. CDR3: CASSPQTNYGYTF. The CDR3 DNA sequence: TGTGCCAGCAGCCCACAGACTAACTATGGCTACACCTTC.

V is TRBV29-1 and J is TRBJ2-1; 11 bases match TRBD2. Germline CDR1 reads SQVTM; CDR2 reads ANQGSEA. The CDR3 covers 15 residues. J gave up 7 bases and V 6 bases, and 11 bases lay outside the gene matches. CDR3 loop: CSVASGLAGMNEQFF. CDR3 in DNA: TGCAGCGTGGCGTCCGGACTAGCGGGCATGAATGAGCAGTTCTTC.

This clonotype was picked up one time. This chain joins TRBV4-3 and TRBJ2-1; 8 bases line up with TRBD2. The germline V gene has CDR1 LGHNA and CDR2 YSLEER. The length of the CDR3 is 11 residues. The ends lost 3 bases at V and 14 bases at J; junction bases unmatched: 3. In nucleotides, the CDR3 is TGCGCCAGCAGCCAGGGACTAGTGAAGTTCTTC. Amino acid sequence: CASSQGLVKFF.

The chain uses TRBV29-1 and TRBJ2-1; D may match TRBD1 or TRBD2 (5 bases each). Germline CDR1 SQVTM, CDR2 ANQGSEA. The CDR3 loop spans 11 amino acids. V was cut by 8 bases and J by 11 bases, with 16 bases left in between. The CDR3 region is CSPIMTGQQFF. CDR3 sequence (DNA): TGCAGCCCCATAATGACGGGGCAGCAGTTCTTC.

The rearrangement joins TRBV6-5 to TRBJ2-1; TRBD2 agrees at 11 bases. With V trimmed by 8 bases and J by 7 bases, 4 bases remained unmatched. Germline CDR1 reads MNHEY; CDR2 reads SVGAGI. The CDR3 runs to 13 residues. CDR3 residues: CASGVAGGNEQFF. In DNA, the CDR3 is TGTGCCAGCGGGGTAGCGGGAGGGAATGAGCAGTTCTTC.

The chain combines TRBV28 with TRBJ2-7; 7 bases agree with TRBD1. This CDR3 has 14 residues. Germline V lookup: CDR1 MDHEN, CDR2 SYDVKM. Trimming cost V 3 bases and J 3 bases; bases outside gene matches: 5. CDR3 sequence reads: CASSFLTGHYEQYF. CDR3 DNA sequence: TGTGCCAGCAGTTTTCTGACAGGGCACTACGAGCAGTACTTC.

J is TRBJ2-1 and V is TRBV20-1; the match to TRBD2 covers 11 bases. The trim removed 0 bases at V and 4 bases at J, leaving 8 bases unmatched. Per germline, CDR1 DFQATT and CDR2 SNEGSKA (reference sequence). The CDR3 has 17 residues. As DNA, the CDR3 is TGCAGTGCTAGAGATGAGTTAGCGGGAGGGGGATACAATGAGCAGTTCTTC. Translation: CSARDELAGGGYNEQFF.

V gene TRBV7-9 combines with J gene TRBJ2-1; the D gene is possibly TRBD1 (5 bases). The CDR3 consists of 16 residues. The V gene's germline CDR1 is SEHNR and CDR2 FQNEAQ (reference sequence). Trimming took off 5 bases at V and 6 bases at J, with 20 bases between the two ends. CDR3 protein: CASSPPPPTQGNEQFF. CDR3 nucleotide sequence: TGTGCCAGCAGCCCCCCCCCACCCACTCAGGGCAATGAGCAGTTCTTC.

V gene TRBV5-6 combines with J gene TRBJ2-7; D remains ambiguous. CDR3 size: 12 residues. V was pared by 1 base and J by 6 bases, with 8 bases between. The germline V gene encodes CDR1 SGHDT and CDR2 YYEEEE. The CDR3 region has the DNA TGTGCCAGCAGCTTGCTCTCTGTCGAGCAGTACTTC. Protein sequence: CASSLLSVEQYF. The entire variable domain, with the rest obtained from reference TRBV5-6 and TRBJ2-7, is as follows: DAGVTQSPTHLIKTRGQQVTLRCSPKSGHDTVSWYQQALGQGPQFIFQYYEEEERQRGNFPDRFSGHQFPNYSSELNVNALLLGDSALYLCASSLLSVEQYFGPGTRLTVT.

V gene TRBV6-4 combines with J gene TRBJ2-3, with D tentatively TRBD2 (6 bases). The CDR3 consists of 14 residues. Germline V gives CDR1 MRHNA, CDR2 SNTAGT. Trimming removed 2 bases at V and 3 bases at J, with 9 bases between. CDR3 in amino acids: CASSDLGGTDTQYF. In nucleotides, the CDR3 is TGTGCCAGCAGTGACCTGGGGGGAACAGATACGCAGTATTTT.